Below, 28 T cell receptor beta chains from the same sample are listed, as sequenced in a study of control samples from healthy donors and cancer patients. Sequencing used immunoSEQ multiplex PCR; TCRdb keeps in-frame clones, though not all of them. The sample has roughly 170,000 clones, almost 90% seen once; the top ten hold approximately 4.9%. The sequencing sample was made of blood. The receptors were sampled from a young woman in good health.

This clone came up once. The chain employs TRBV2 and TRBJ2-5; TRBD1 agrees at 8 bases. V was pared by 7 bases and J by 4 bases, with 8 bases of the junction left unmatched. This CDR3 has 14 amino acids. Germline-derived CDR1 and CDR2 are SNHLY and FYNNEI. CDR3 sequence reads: CASIPGQGGETQYF. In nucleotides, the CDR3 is TGTGCCAGCATCCCAGGACAGGGTGGAGAGACCCAGTACTTC.

The CDR3 coding sequence is TGTGCCAGCAGTTTATTTTTCCCAGGGGGCTGGGGCGAAAAACTGTTTTTT. Encoded protein: CASSLFFPGGWGEKLFF. The rearrangement joins TRBV28 to TRBJ1-4; 8 nucleotides align to TRBD1. Trimming took 1 base from V and 8 from J; bases not matched to a gene: 12. The CDR3 covers 17 residues. Germline V CDR1 and CDR2: MDHEN, SYDVKM.

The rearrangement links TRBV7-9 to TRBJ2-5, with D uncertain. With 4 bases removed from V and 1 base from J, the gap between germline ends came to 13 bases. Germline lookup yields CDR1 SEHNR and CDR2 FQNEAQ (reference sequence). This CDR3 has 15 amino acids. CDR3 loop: CASSSPQSLQETQYF. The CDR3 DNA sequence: TGTGCCAGCAGCTCTCCCCAGAGCCTCCAAGAGACCCAGTACTTC.

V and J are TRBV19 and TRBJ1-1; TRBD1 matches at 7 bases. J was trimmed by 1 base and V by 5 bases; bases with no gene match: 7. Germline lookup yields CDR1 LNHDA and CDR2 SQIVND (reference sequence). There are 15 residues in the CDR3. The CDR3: CASSPWTGQNTEAFF. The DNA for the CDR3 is TGTGCCAGTAGTCCGTGGACAGGCCAGAACACTGAAGCTTTCTTT. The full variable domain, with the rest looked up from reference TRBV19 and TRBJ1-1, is DGGITQSPKYLFRKEGQNVTLSCEQNLNHDAMYWYRQDPGQGLRLIYYSQIVNDFQKGDIAEGYSVSREKKESFPLTVTSAQKNPTAFYLCASSPWTGQNTEAFFGQGTRLTVV.

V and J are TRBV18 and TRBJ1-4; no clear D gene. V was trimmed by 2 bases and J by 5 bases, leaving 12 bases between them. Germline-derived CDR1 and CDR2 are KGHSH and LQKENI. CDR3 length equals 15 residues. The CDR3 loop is CASSPFEQPNEKLFF. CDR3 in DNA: TGTGCCAGCTCACCATTCGAGCAGCCAAATGAAAAACTGTTTTTT.

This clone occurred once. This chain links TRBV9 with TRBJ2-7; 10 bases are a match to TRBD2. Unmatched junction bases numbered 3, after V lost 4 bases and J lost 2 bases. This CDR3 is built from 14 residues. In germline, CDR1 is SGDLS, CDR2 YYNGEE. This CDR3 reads CASSPSGGPYEQYF. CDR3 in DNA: TGTGCCAGCAGCCCTAGCGGGGGCCCCTACGAGCAGTACTTC.

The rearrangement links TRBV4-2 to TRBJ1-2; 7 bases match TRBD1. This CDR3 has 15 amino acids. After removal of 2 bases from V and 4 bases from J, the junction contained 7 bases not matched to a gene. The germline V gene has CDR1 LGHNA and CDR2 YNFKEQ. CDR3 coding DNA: TGTGCCAGCAGCCAATTCGGACAGGAGAGCTATGGCTACACCTTC. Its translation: CASSQFGQESYGYTF.

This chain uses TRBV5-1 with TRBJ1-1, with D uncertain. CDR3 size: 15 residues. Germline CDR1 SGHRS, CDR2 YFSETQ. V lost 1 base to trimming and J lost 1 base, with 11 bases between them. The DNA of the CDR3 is TGCGCCAGCAGCTTGCCTCGGGCGGGGAACACTGAAGCTTTCTTT. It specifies CASSLPRAGNTEAFF.

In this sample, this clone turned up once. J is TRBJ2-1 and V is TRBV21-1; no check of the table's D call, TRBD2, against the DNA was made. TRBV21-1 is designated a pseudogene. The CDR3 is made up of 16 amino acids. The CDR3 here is CASSNPGTSHYNEQFF. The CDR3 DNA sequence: TGTGCCAGCAGCAACCCCGGGACTAGCCACTACAATGAGCAGTTCTTC.

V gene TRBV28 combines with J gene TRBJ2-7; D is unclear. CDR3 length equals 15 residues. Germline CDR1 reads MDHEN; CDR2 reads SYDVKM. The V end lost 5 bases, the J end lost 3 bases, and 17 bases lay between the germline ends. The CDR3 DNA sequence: TGTGCCAGCAGTCCCCTCGGCAGCGCCGACTACGAGCAGTACTTC. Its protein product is CASSPLGSADYEQYF.

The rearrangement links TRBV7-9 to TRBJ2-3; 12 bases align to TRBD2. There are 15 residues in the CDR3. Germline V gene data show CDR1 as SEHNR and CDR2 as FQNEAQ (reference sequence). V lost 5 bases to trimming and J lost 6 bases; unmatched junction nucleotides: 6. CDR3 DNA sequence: TGTGCCAGCAGCCAGCGACTAGCGGGGGACGATACGCAGTATTTT. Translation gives CASSQRLAGDDTQYF. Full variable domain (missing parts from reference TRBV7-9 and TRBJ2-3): DTGVSQNPRHKITKRGQNVTFRCDPISEHNRLYWYRQTLGQGPEFLTYFQNEAQLEKSRLLSDRFSAERPKGSFSTLEIQRTEQGDSAMYLCASSQRLAGDDTQYFGPGTRLTVL.

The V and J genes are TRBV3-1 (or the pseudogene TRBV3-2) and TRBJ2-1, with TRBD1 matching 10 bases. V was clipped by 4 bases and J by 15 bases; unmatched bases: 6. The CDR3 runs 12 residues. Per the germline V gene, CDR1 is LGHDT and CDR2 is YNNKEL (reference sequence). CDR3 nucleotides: TGTGCCAGCAGCCCGGGACAGGGGAGGGGGTTCTTC. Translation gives CASSPGQGRGFF.

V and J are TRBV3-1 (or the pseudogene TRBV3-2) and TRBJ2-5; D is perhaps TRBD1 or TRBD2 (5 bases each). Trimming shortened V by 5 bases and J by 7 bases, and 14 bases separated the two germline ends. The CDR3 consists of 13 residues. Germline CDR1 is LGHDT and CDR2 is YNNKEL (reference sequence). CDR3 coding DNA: TGTGCCAGCAGCTCCCGAGGGGATAGGACCCAGTACTTC. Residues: CASSSRGDRTQYF.

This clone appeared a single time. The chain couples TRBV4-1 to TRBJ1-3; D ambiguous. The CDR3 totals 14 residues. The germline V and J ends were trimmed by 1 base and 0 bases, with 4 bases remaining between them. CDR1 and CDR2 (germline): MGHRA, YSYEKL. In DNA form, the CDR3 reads TGCGCCAGCAGCCAAGTCATCTCTGGAAACACCATATATTTT. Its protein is CASSQVISGNTIYF.

CDR3 nucleotide sequence: TGTGCCAGTAGTATTAGGGGAATCGAAGCTTTCTTT. Its protein is CASSIRGIEAFF. V and J are TRBV19 and TRBJ1-1; perhaps TRBD1 as D (5 bases). The CDR3 totals 12 residues. Germline V gene data show CDR1 as LNHDA and CDR2 as SQIVND (reference sequence). V was clipped by 3 bases and J by 8 bases, with 10 bases between them.

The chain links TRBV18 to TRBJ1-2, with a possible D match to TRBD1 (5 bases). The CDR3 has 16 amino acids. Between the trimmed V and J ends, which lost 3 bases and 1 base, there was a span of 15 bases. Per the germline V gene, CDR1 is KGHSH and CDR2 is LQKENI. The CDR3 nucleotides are TGTGCCAGCTCACCGGTCGGGGGAAATAGTAACTATGGCTACACCTTC. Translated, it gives CASSPVGGNSNYGYTF.

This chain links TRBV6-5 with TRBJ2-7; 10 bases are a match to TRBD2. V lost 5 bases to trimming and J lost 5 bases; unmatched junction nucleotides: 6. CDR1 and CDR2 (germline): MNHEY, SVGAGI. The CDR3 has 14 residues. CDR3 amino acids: CASSPLAGEDEQYF. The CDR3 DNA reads TGTGCCAGCAGTCCTCTAGCGGGAGAGGACGAGCAGTACTTC.

CDR3 nucleotides: TGTGCCAGTCATCAGGGACGGAACACTGAAGCTTTCTTT. Protein: CASHQGRNTEAFF. The chain recombines TRBV27 with TRBJ1-1; possibly TRBD1 for D (5 bases). The CDR3 is 13 amino acids. Germline CDR1 and CDR2: MNHEY and SMNVEV (reference sequence). Trimming cost V 9 bases and J 1 base, with 12 bases left between them.

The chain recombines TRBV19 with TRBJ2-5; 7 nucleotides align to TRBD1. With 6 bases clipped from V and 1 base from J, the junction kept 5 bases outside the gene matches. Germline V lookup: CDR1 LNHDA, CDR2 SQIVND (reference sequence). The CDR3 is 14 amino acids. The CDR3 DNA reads TGTGCCAGTAGCAGGGGGTTAGGCCAAGAGACCCAGTACTTC. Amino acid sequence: CASSRGLGQETQYF.

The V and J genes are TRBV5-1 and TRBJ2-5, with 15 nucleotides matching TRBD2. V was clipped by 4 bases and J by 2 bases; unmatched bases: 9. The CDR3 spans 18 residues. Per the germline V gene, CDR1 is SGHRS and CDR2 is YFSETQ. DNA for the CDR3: TGCGCCAGCAGCACAGGGACTAGCGGGGGGCCCCTTCAAGAGACCCAGTACTTC. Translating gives CASSTGTSGGPLQETQYF.

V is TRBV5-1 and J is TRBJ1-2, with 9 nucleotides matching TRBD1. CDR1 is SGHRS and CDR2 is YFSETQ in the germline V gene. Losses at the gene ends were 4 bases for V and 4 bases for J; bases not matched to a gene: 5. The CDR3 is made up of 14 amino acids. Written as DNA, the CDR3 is TGCGCCAGCAGCCCGACGACAGGGGGCTATGGCTACACCTTC. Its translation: CASSPTTGGYGYTF.

CDR3 sequence reads: CASSQDPRGGNGYTF. The CDR3 DNA reads as TGTGCCAGCAGCCAAGATCCTAGGGGGGGTAACGGCTACACCTTC. The chain joins TRBV3-1 (or the pseudogene TRBV3-2) to TRBJ1-2; the D gene is possibly TRBD1 (6 bases). The germline gives CDR1 LGHDT, CDR2 YNNKEL (reference sequence). This CDR3 has 15 residues. Trimming pared 0 bases from V and 8 bases from J, leaving 16 bases between.

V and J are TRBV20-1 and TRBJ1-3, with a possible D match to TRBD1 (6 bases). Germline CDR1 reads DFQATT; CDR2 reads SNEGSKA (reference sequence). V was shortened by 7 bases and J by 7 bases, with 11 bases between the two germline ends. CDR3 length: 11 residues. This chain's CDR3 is CSGEQGNTIYF. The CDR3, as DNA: TGCAGTGGGGAACAGGGCAACACCATATATTTT.

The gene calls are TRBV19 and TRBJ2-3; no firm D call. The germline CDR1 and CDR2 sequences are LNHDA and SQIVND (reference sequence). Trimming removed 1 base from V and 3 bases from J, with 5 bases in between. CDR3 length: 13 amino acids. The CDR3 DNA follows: TGTGCCAGTAGTATAGCATTTACAGATACGCAGTATTTT. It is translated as CASSIAFTDTQYF.

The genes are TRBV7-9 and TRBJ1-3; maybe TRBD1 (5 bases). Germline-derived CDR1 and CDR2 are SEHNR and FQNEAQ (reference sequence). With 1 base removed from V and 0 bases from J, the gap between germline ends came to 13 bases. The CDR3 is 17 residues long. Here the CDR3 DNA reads TGTGCCAGCAGCTTAGTATCGGGGCGGGACTCTGGAAACACCATATATTTT. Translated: CASSLVSGRDSGNTIYF. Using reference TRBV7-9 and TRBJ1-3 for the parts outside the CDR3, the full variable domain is DTGVSQNPRHKITKRGQNVTFRCDPISEHNRLYWYRQTLGQGPEFLTYFQNEAQLEKSRLLSDRFSAERPKGSFSTLEIQRTEQGDSAMYLCASSLVSGRDSGNTIYFGEGSWLTVV.

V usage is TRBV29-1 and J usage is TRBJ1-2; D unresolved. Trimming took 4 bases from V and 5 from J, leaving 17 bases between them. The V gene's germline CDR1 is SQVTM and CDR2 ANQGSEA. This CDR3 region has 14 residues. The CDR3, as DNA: TGCAGCGTTGCCCGGACTGAAAATCGTTATGGCTACACCTTC. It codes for CSVARTENRYGYTF.

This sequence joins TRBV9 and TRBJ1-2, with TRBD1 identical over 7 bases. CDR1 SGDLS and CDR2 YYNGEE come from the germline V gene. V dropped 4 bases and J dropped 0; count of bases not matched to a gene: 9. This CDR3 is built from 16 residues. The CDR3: CASSLQTGQSNYGYTF. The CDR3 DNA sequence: TGTGCCAGCAGCCTCCAAACGGGACAGTCTAACTATGGCTACACCTTC.

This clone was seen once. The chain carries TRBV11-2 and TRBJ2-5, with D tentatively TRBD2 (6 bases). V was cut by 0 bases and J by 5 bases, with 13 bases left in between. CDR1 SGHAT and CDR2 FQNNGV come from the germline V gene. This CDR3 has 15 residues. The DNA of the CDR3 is TGTGCCAGCAGCTTAGATCTTGGGGCGGGGGAGACCCAGTACTTC. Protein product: CASSLDLGAGETQYF.